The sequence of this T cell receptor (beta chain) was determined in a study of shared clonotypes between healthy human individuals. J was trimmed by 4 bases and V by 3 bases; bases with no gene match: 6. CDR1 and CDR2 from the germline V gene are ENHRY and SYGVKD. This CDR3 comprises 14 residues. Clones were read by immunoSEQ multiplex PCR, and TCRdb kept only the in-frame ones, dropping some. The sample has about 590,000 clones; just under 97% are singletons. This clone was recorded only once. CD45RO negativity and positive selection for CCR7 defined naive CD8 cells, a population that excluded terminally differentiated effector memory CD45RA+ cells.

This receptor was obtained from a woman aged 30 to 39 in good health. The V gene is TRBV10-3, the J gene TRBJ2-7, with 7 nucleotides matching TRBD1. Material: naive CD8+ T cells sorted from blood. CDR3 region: CAISEAPGGYEQYF. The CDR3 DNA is TGTGCCATCAGTGAAGCTCCAGGGGGTTACGAGCAGTACTTC.